At least ten counts were recorded for the clone carrying this T cell receptor beta chain. What it binds is not known. A single record per CDR3 protein comes from TCRdb applying MiXCR to the RT-PCR reads. The data hold hundreds of thousands of distinct CDR3 sequences, with over 10% observed a single time. The CDR3 is 16 amino acids. Trimming stripped 6 bases from V and 4 bases from J, with 23 bases between. CDR1 and CDR2 from the germline V gene are DFQATT and SNEGSKA (reference sequence). These data come from a study of response to subunit inactivated influenza vaccine. Study-level points and caveats: Few additional T cells are recruited per seasonal influenza vaccination, authors suggested.

The sequencing used PBMCs from blood, collected 45 days after vaccination. V usage is TRBV20-1 and J usage is TRBJ2-3; D may correspond to TRBD1 or TRBD2 (7 bases each). This TCR was sampled from a middle-aged man who received an inactivated influenza vaccine. CDR3 in DNA: TGCAGTGCCAAGGGTTCTAGCGGAGGGGGCCCAGATACGCAGTATTTT. Its protein product is CSAKGSSGGGPDTQYF.